A single sample gave rise to the 13 T cell receptor beta chains below, sequenced in a study of CD8 T cells in ankylosing spondylitis. TCRdb reprocessed the 5' RACE reads via MiXCR and lists one record per CDR3 protein. This repertoire shows 150,000 to 200,000 distinct CDR3 sequences, approximately 18% found once; its top ten account for approximately 4%. Sequencing was carried out using blood, either unsorted or a sorted T cell fraction (not recorded which). These receptors all stem from a male donor between 10 and 30 years old with ankylosing spondylitis or in good health (not recorded which).

V is TRBV7-9 and J is TRBJ2-5; a weak D match, TRBD1 (5 bases). The ends were cut back, 2 bases at V and 5 bases at J, with 15 bases in the middle. This CDR3 is built from 15 residues. CDR1 and CDR2 (germline): SEHNR, FQNEAQ (reference sequence). In nucleotides, the CDR3 is TGTGCCAGCAGCTTAATCCCCGCAGGGTTGGAGACCCAGTACTTC. Translated, it gives CASSLIPAGLETQYF.

This clonotype was observed at least ten times. V and J are TRBV20-1 and TRBJ2-1; tentatively, D is TRBD2 (6 bases). The CDR3 sequence is 14 residues long. The germline gives CDR1 DFQATT, CDR2 SNEGSKA (reference sequence). V dropped 1 base and J dropped 3 bases, with 10 bases sitting between them. CDR3 nucleotides: TGCAGTGCTAGAGTAGCGGCAGGCTACAATGAGCAGTTCTTC. Amino acids: CSARVAAGYNEQFF.

This clonotype was observed once. Lacking the conserved final phenylalanine or tryptophan, this CDR3 likely reflects a read error. The V and J genes are TRBV29-1 and TRBJ2-7; 12 bases align to TRBD1. V dropped 4 bases and J dropped 6; count of bases not matched to a gene: 4. The V gene's germline CDR1 is SQVTM and CDR2 ANQGSEA. The CDR3 totals 13 residues. The CDR3 nucleotides are TGCAGCGTTGCCGGGACAGGGGGCGTCGAGCAGTACTTG. This translates into CSVAGTGGVEQYL.

This clonotype was observed at least ten times. The gene calls are TRBV7-2 and TRBJ1-5, with 10 nucleotides matching TRBD1. V lost 6 bases, J lost 3 bases, and 8 bases stayed unmatched. The CDR3 consists of 16 residues. Germline V gives CDR1 SGHTA, CDR2 FQGNSA. The CDR3 region has the DNA TGTGCCAGCAGACCTCCGGGACAGGGGTTCAATCAGCCCCAGCATTTT. It encodes CASRPPGQGFNQPQHF.

This clonotype was seen at least ten times. This chain joins TRBV20-1 and TRBJ1-4; no clear D. The CDR3 totals 16 residues. The V gene lost 2 bases and the J gene lost 0 bases, with 13 bases spanning the gap. Germline lookup yields CDR1 DFQATT and CDR2 SNEGSKA (reference sequence). The CDR3 DNA reads as TGCAGTGCTAGACCCCCAGCGGGTTCAACTAATGAAAAACTGTTTTTT. Its translation is CSARPPAGSTNEKLFF.

This clonotype occurred many times. The chain uses TRBV4-1 and TRBJ1-2; D unclear. V shed 4 bases and J shed 8 bases, with 11 bases lying between them. This CDR3 has 12 residues. In germline, CDR1 is MGHRA, CDR2 YSYEKL. DNA for the CDR3: TGCGCCAGCAGCCGAGAGACCGGGGGCTACACCTTC. Protein sequence: CASSRETGGYTF.

This clonotype has a count of ten or more. Relative to the germline gene, one junction end is altered; a read error may explain this. As DNA, the CDR3 is TGTGCCAGCAGTGTGTCCGGGACCGAGGAGCTGTTTTTT. It encodes CASSVSGTEELFF. The genes are TRBV12-3 or TRBV12-4 and TRBJ2-2; D may correspond to TRBD1 or TRBD2 (5 bases each). CDR3 size: 13 residues.

The chain recombines TRBV27 with TRBJ1-1, with TRBD1 matching over 11 bases. The CDR3 covers 16 residues. Germline CDR1 is MNHEY and CDR2 is SMNVEV (reference sequence). Trimming at V came to 3 bases and at J to 3 bases, leaving 6 bases not matched to a gene. CDR3 residues: CASSFGTGGLDTEAFF. The CDR3 coding sequence is TGTGCCAGCAGTTTTGGGACAGGGGGTCTGGACACTGAAGCTTTCTTT.

This clonotype was observed many times. The chain has TRBV9 and TRBJ1-1, with D unresolved. CDR1 is SGDLS, CDR2 YYNGEE, per germline. The CDR3 sequence is 14 residues long. V gave up 0 bases and J gave up 0 bases, with 6 bases separating them. The CDR3 reads CASSVGEMNTEAFF. The CDR3 region has the DNA TGTGCCAGCAGCGTAGGAGAGATGAACACTGAAGCTTTCTTT.

This clonotype was counted at least ten times. The V gene is TRBV7-9, the J gene TRBJ2-2; no definite D call. The CDR3 runs to 15 residues. V lost 5 bases and J 4 bases, leaving 14 bases between the germline ends. The germline CDR1 and CDR2 sequences are SEHNR and FQNEAQ (reference sequence). CDR3: CASSIRPESTGELFF. The CDR3, as DNA: TGTGCCAGCAGCATCAGACCCGAGAGCACCGGGGAGCTGTTTTTT.

This clonotype has ten or more counts. This chain links TRBV5-1 with TRBJ2-6; D is unclear. The CDR3 loop spans 15 amino acids. V lost 4 bases to trimming and J lost 3 bases, with 11 bases between them. CDR1 is SGHRS, CDR2 YFSETQ, per germline. The CDR3 region is CASSHTLGGANVLTF. CDR3 in DNA: TGCGCCAGCAGCCACACACTTGGTGGGGCCAACGTCCTGACTTTC.

The sample holds many counts of this clonotype. The chain combines TRBV5-1 with TRBJ2-4; TRBD1 agrees at 9 bases. Germline assignment: CDR1 SGHRS and CDR2 YFSETQ. V was pared by 4 bases and J by 3 bases, with 17 bases of the junction left unmatched. The CDR3 is 19 amino acids. The CDR3 reads CASSPLPGQGGGGKNIQYF. The DNA of the CDR3 is TGCGCCAGCAGCCCTCTCCCGGGACAGGGAGGCGGGGGCAAAAACATTCAGTACTTC.

A remark on this clonotype: The DNA is omitted, as the CDR3 cannot be located on it reliably, and the CDR3 follows TCRdb's listing. The gene calls are TRBV23-1 and TRBJ2-2; the D call in the table, TRBD2, was not verified against the DNA. TRBV23-1 falls under the ORF class, with uncertain function. The CDR3 numbers 14 amino acids, ends counted. CDR3 protein: CASPAGGTPGSCFF.